These 2 T cell receptor beta chains originate from one sample sequenced in a study of T cell responses to AZD1222 COVID-19 vaccine. Assay: immunoSEQ multiplex PCR; the TCRdb copy retains only in-frame clones and omits some. The profile shows 150,000 or so clones, more than 85% of them singletons. The sequencing used peripheral blood, collected on day 0 of AZD1222 vaccination. These receptors all come from an adult in good health.

The rearrangement links TRBV19 to TRBJ1-1; the D is unclear. V shed 6 bases and J shed 7 bases, with 15 bases lying between them. This CDR3 region has 13 residues. From germline, CDR1 is LNHDA and CDR2 SQIVND (reference sequence). The CDR3 DNA reads as TGTGCCAGTAGCCCCTTCTGGGGAGGTGAAGCTTTCTTT. Residues: CASSPFWGGEAFF. The entire variable domain, with the rest obtained from reference TRBV19 and TRBJ1-1, is as follows: DGGITQSPKYLFRKEGQNVTLSCEQNLNHDAMYWYRQDPGQGLRLIYYSQIVNDFQKGDIAEGYSVSREKKESFPLTVTSAQKNPTAFYLCASSPFWGGEAFFGQGTRLTVV.

The chain has TRBV5-1 and TRBJ2-3; D unresolved. There are 15 residues in the CDR3. Germline CDR1 reads SGHRS; CDR2 reads YFSETQ. V was clipped by 4 bases and J by 2 bases, with 14 bases between them. CDR3 nucleotide sequence: TGCGCCAGCAGCGGAAACGGGTGGGTCACAGATACGCAGTATTTT. Translation: CASSGNGWVTDTQYF.